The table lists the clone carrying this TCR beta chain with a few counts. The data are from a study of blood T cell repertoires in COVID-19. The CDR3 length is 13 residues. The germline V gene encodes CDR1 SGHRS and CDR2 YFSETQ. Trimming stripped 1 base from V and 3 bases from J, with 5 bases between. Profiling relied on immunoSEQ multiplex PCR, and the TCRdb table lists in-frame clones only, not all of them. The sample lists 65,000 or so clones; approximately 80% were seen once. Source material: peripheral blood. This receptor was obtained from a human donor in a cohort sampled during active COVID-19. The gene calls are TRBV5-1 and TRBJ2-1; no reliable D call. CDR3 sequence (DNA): TGCGCCAGCAGCTTGCAGGACTACAATGAGCAGTTCTTC. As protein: CASSLQDYNEQFF. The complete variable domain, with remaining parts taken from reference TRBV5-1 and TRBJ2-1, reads KAGVTQTPRYLIKTRGQQVTLSCSPISGHRSVSWYQQTPGQGLQFLFEYFSETQRNKGNFPGRFSGRQFSNSRSEMNVSTLELGDSALYLCASSLQDYNEQFFGPGTRLTVL.